This T cell receptor (beta chain) stems from a study of cytomegalovirus exposure and HLA in healthy donors (dated by TCRdb to 2015 to 2018). Notes on the research overall: In an earlier analysis of roughly 590 of the donors, 250 to 350 Gb of sequence data and about 110 million unique TCR beta sequences from 180 million or so T cells were reported. Four or five DR-DQ haplotypes were handled as single units for association and clustering, since linkage in the cohort was strong. Every repertoire in the discovery cohort had been generated on one and the same sequencing platform. The study combined high-throughput TCR immunosequencing, statistical association of individual TCRs with disease status, and machine learning to predict cytomegalovirus infection status. Both class I and class II loci were covered by HLA typing, at four-digit resolution. To study patterns of TCR occurrence, a later analysis re-analyzed previously published TCR beta repertoires from around 670 donors and added high-resolution HLA genotyping. An early release covering some 640 HLA-typed donors comprised approximately 300 gigabases of sequencing data and 85 million or so unique TCR sequences. Typing coverage varied by locus: roughly 629-630 donors for A, B, C, DRB1 and DQB1; 500 to 550 for DQA1; more than 600 for DPA1; some 470 for DPB1. An earlier analysis of several hundred of the donors applied high-throughput TCR beta sequencing to assess whether each TCR beta V gene segment acted as functional or pseudogenic. A later genetic analysis took genome-wide SNP genotypes for about 60% of the roughly 670 donors and used that subset as a discovery cohort. The aim of the study was to test whether cataloging public T cell receptors could identify signatures of past pathogen exposure. Besides the first cohort of 666 subjects, a separate validation cohort made up of roughly 120 different subjects was used. The genetic ancestry cluster associated with self-reported Caucasian donors included approximately 85% of the roughly 400 genotyped donors. Rather than drawing on any new phenotypic data, the later analysis identified candidate immune exposures from TCR beta sequences and the way those sequences occurred across donors. Donor age, sex, ethnicity and CMV serostatus were compiled alongside the repertoire data. The T cell repertoires of several hundred subjects were profiled by immunosequencing and related to cytomegalovirus serostatus. On average, around 230,000 unique TCR beta nucleotide sequences were sequenced per donor among some 420 genotyped donors of the cohort, with approximately 18% of those sequences being non-productive.

What the authors observed across the whole study: Because counts were too low, seventeen rarely observed V segments, including chromosome 9 orphons, were excluded from the earlier analysis of 500 to 700 of the donors. According to a later analysis, parvovirus B19, influenza, CMV and Epstein-Barr virus appeared linked to several top co-occurrence clusters. Some IMGT-functional V segments, including TRBV6-2 and TRBV6-3, could not be distinguished by the 87-base-pair reads and were therefore excluded. In a later genetic analysis, a missense DCLRE1C variant was associated with V-gene and J-gene trimming of TCR beta chains, and the association was replicated in an independent cohort. Correlated functional status among segregating V segments might be attributable to linkage disequilibrium, but an unknown experimental factor could not be ruled out. In a later analysis, some 18,000 TCR beta sequences were associated with specific HLA alleles at a false discovery rate of 0.05. Three of the identified cytomegalovirus-associated TCR beta chains were confirmed in vitro to be specific for cytomegalovirus antigens. A group of highly shared sequence variants was considered likely to be a technical artifact of the sequencing pipeline. The classifier was reported to diagnose cytomegalovirus status with high specificity and sensitivity in both the original and validation cohorts. In a later analysis, HLA-associated TCR beta chains showed more clonal expansion and lower generation probabilities than non-associated chains that were equally common. In an earlier analysis of under 600 of the donors, most TCR beta V segments were observed in productive rearrangements about 90% or about 30% of the time, broadly matching IMGT annotations. A further reported finding was that TCR beta sequences accurately predicted the HLA-A and HLA-B alleles for most subjects in the first cohort. The only immune exposure information available for the cohort was CMV serostatus. Roughly uniform sequencing depth across donors was assumed in presence/absence analyses, although this assumption may not hold. HLA typing was unavailable for some donors at each locus, so association tests used only the typed subset. This cohort had only TCR beta chains sequenced, and the lack of alpha or paired-chain data limited which features could be detected. In a later analysis, the rate of TCR association differed among HLA loci, with DRB1 alleles having the most associated TCRs and HLA-C alleles having the fewest. When HLA alleles, especially DR and DQ, strongly co-occurred, TCR associations were difficult to assign to individual alleles. The authors suggested that the approach could potentially be extended to other disease states and immunological phenotypes. Across donors, most TCR sequences were observed very rarely, whereas some public TCRs were present in many individuals. In a later analysis, most CMV-associated TCR beta chains were found to appear HLA-restricted, with HLA associations seemingly driven largely by CMV exposure. In a later genetic analysis, fewer N-insertions in productive TCRs were reported among donors in an Asian-associated ancestry cluster than the approximately 710-donor mean. The study listed 150 to 200 TCR beta chains as associated with cytomegalovirus.

The CDR3 spans 15 residues, from the cysteine through the phenylalanine. Left in the record is the CDR3 DNA by itself, 45 bases read in frame from the first base. Relative to germline, V is missing 7 bases and J is missing 6 bases, with 10 bases of the junction outside any gene match. CDR1 and CDR2 (MDHEN, SYDVKM) derive from the germline V gene. Details on this clone: What antigen it recognizes has not been identified. No base-level quality is on record; no much larger clone is a single base apart.

Libraries were prepared through the immunoSEQ multiplex PCR assay. A mixture of 60 forward primers for TCR Vbeta segments and 13 reverse primers for TCR Jbeta segments was used in the multiplex PCR. The CDR3 region of rearranged TCR beta genes was amplified from genomic DNA with a multiplex PCR assay. Amplified TCR beta libraries were sequenced as 87-base-pair reads on the Illumina HiSeq System. Turning to the authors' computational methods: A later analysis counted about 80 million unique TCR beta chains across the 550 to 750 repertoires, and 9.5 million to 11 million of these chains were shared by at least two donors. Raw reads were error-corrected and collapsed into unique sequences by a nearest-neighbor algorithm in which closely related sequences were merged to remove PCR and sequencing errors. Alignment of CDR3 sequences to IMGT reference sequences was used to assign V, D and J gene segments. For a sequence to be retained, a match of at least six nucleotides to both a V gene segment and a J gene segment was required. A rearrangement was called productive if the CDR3 had no stop codons and remained in frame with V and J, and every other rearrangement was called non-productive. CDR3 was defined by IMGT convention, running from the second conserved V-encoded cysteine to the conserved J-encoded phenylalanine. In an earlier analysis of just under 600 of the donors, sequences lacking an unambiguous match to a single V gene segment were excluded. An earlier analysis of under 750 of the donors called V segments functional above 56.7% productive rearrangements and segregating when the between-donor standard deviation exceeded 5%. A statistical classification framework was built for diagnosing cytomegalovirus status from the catalog of TCR beta chain sequences. V and J gene assignment, in a later analysis, came from comparing TCR nucleotide sequences with IMGT/GENE-DB human TR gene sequences. A later analysis assigned CDR3 sequences and most-parsimonious VDJ recombination scenarios with the TCRdist pipeline. In a later analysis, each TCR beta chain was defined by its CDR3 amino acid sequence together with its V-gene family, and reads lacking a unique V-gene family were excluded. A later analysis removed over 500 highly shared, low-generation-probability nucleotide sequences to deal with suspected cross-contamination and a sequencing artifact. For each public chain, a later analysis derived a clonal expansion index from normalized ranks of inferred template counts within each repertoire. A later analysis computed generation probabilities with a VDJ recombination model fitted to out-of-frame rearrangements, and checked the results against IGoR. In a later analysis, TCR-TCR, TCR-HLA and TCR-CMV co-occurrence was scored with hypergeometric tests, and a repertoire-size bias correction was applied to TCR pairs. To estimate false discovery rates, a later analysis permuted the HLA or CMV assignments 20 times. In a later analysis, co-occurring TCRs were grouped using DBSCAN, with TCRdist sequence similarity added in when clustering inside HLA-allele-positive subsets. Repertoires with fewer than 30,000 or more than 120,000 public chains, plus five repertoires with anomalous nucleotide sharing, were excluded from co-occurrence clustering. This is the immuneACCESS table as TCRdb keeps it, with only in-frame sequences that have V and J called. A part of the clones is gone; compared with another copy, unresolved V genes explain less than half, and the rest is unexplained. V, J and clone size derive from that table, while D and trimming were established from the DNA sequence. The sample profile shows about 50,000 clones; about 78% of them were found once. Around 8.1% of the sample goes to the ten largest clones.

The cohort consisted of 600 or so healthy bone marrow donors. Cohort members were all nominally healthy when sampled, although unrecorded immune exposures were likely present. The donor was CMV seropositive and was included in the group of 300 or so seropositive cohort members. A peripheral blood sample was provided by each donor, and peripheral blood mononuclear cells were used for TCR beta sequencing. The Qiagen DNeasy Blood Extraction Kit was used to extract genomic DNA from the blood cell samples. Sequences were obtained from PBMCs. In this chain, TRBV28 is recombined with TRBJ2-7; a stretch of 12 junction bases matches TRBD1. This clonotype originated in a man under 40 in good health and CMV-seropositive. The nucleotide sequence is given as TGTGCCAGCACATTACCCGGGACAGGGGGCTCCGAGCAGTACTTC. Translated, it gives CASTLPGTGGSEQYF.